This T cell receptor (beta chain) was obtained from a study of CD8+CD57+ T cells in acquired aplastic anemia. The template for TCR beta VDJ and CDR3 sequence profiling was genomic DNA. TCRdb redid the calling of the reads with MiXCR, one entry per CDR3 protein. The data contain 75,000 to 100,000 distinct CDR3 sequences, 55% to 75% of them singletons. The sequenced patients had an expansion of CD8+CD57+ cells seen by flow cytometry. In all patients, the disease was severe acquired aplastic anemia. The V end was cut by 4 bases, the J end by 5 bases, with 5 bases between. Germline CDR1 SGHTA, CDR2 FQGTGA. The CDR3 spans 11 residues. This clonotype counts as medium-sized.

The source material was sorted CD4+, CD8+, or CD8+CD57+ T cells (not recorded which) from PBMCs. This receptor was identified in a human donor with aplastic anemia. The rearrangement uses TRBV7-3 and TRBJ2-5; no reliable D call. The CDR3 DNA reads as TGTGCCAGCAGCTCTCCCGAGACCCAGTACTTC. Protein: CASSSPETQYF. The whole variable domain, filled in from reference TRBV7-3 and TRBJ2-5, reads GAGVSQTPSNKVTEKGKYVELRCDPISGHTALYWYRQSLGQGPEFLIYFQGTGAADDSGLPNDRFFAVRPEGSVSTLKIQRTERGDSAVYLCASSSPETQYFGPGTRLLVL.